These 22 T cell receptor beta chains were sequenced from one sample in a study of regulatory T cells in long-lasting Graves disease (dated by TCRdb to the early 2020s). The meaning of the sample's time point label: newly diagnosed GD, antithyroid drugs for less than 3 months. RNA was extracted from PBMCs in TRIzol for both TCR sequencing and RNA sequencing. Receptors were amplified or captured by multiplex PCR. The instrument given in TCRdb is Illumina HiSeq 4000. iRepertoire HTBI primers and Arm-PCR amplification of CDR3 regions were used to construct TCR beta libraries. TCRdb reanalyzed the raw reads on its own, using fastp at Q25 for trimming and MiXCR for clone calling, and kept in-frame beta chains. Rows matching on CDR3 protein sequence are summarized as one entry with the most common DNA and genes. For this sample the table gives about 200,000 distinct CDR3 sequences, of which roughly 20% were detected only once. The ten largest make up approximately 12% of the sample.

The same sample was also studied in work on T cells in Graves' hyperthyroidism and ophthalmopathy.

The sequencing here drew on peripheral blood mononuclear cells (PBMCs), taken at new diagnosis, from a patient treated with antithyroid drugs. The origin of the receptors is a woman in her twenties or thirties with Graves disease. Donor details come from another sample of the same person, matched by shared clones.

The sample holds many counts of this clonotype. J is TRBJ2-1 and V is TRBV30; no reliable D call. CDR1 is GTSNPN, CDR2 SVGIG, per germline (reference sequence). The CDR3 is 13 residues long. With 4 bases removed from V and 2 bases from J, the gap between germline ends came to 9 bases. The chain's CDR3 is CAWNKGAYNEQFF. The CDR3, as DNA: TGTGCCTGGAATAAGGGTGCCTACAATGAGCAGTTCTTC.

This clonotype was found once. Since no conserved phenylalanine or tryptophan closes the CDR3, a read error is the likely cause. The gene calls are TRBV29-1 and TRBJ2-5; D may correspond to TRBD1 or TRBD2 (6 bases each). V gave up 8 bases and J gave up 5 bases, with 21 bases separating them. There are 14 residues in the CDR3. Germline lookup yields CDR1 SQVTM and CDR2 ANQGSEA. The CDR3 is CSTREGGLVETQYY. As DNA, the CDR3 is TGCAGCACCCGCGAGGGGGGACTGGTGGAGACCCAGTACTAC.

The sample holds many counts of this clonotype. The J gene is TRBJ2-1, the V gene TRBV12-3 or TRBV12-4; D may be TRBD2 (5 bases). The CDR3 totals 12 residues. V was trimmed by 4 bases and J by 9 bases, leaving 10 bases between them. The CDR3 region has the DNA TGTGCCAGCAGTTGGACTCTCGGTGAGCAGTTCTTC. Translating it yields CASSWTLGEQFF.

As regards this clonotype: This sequence may be a read error, since a much larger clone differs from it by one base. Here the CDR3 omits its conserved ending phenylalanine or tryptophan, so a read error is the likely source. The J gene is TRBJ2-7, the V gene TRBV5-1, with D perhaps TRBD1 (5 bases). Germline V gives CDR1 SGHRS, CDR2 YFSETQ. CDR3 length: 15 residues. The CDR3 bases are TGCGCCGGCAGCGTTTTTAGGGGCATATCCTACGAGCAGTACTCC. It yields the protein CAGSVFRGISYEQYS.

V and J are TRBV27 and TRBJ2-7; no firm D call. V was clipped by 5 bases and J by 3 bases, with 8 bases between them. Germline CDR1 is MNHEY and CDR2 is SMNVEV (reference sequence). The CDR3 covers 12 residues. CDR3 bases: TGTGCCAGCAGTCCCCTGTACTACGAGCAGTACTTC. Its translation: CASSPLYYEQYF.

This clonotype is labeled as medium-sized. This chain joins TRBV24-1 and TRBJ2-2; D remains unclear. The CDR3 totals 14 residues. The V end lost 0 bases, the J end lost 3 bases, and 4 bases lay between the germline ends. CDR1 is KGHDR and CDR2 is SFDVKD in the germline V gene. This CDR3 is CATSDLRDTGELFF. CDR3 DNA: TGTGCCACCAGTGATTTGCGGGACACCGGGGAGCTGTTTTTT.

The chain recombines TRBV30 with TRBJ1-6, with TRBD1 identical over 9 bases. This CDR3 is 18 amino acids long. V was clipped by 3 bases and J by 8 bases; unmatched bases: 17. Per the germline V gene, CDR1 is GTSNPN and CDR2 is SVGIG (reference sequence). The CDR3 DNA follows: TGTGCCTGGAGGCCCGGGACAGGGCTCATACGGGTGGATTCACCCCTCCACTTT. Its translation is CAWRPGTGLIRVDSPLHF.

This clonotype was seen at least ten times. The chain has TRBV11-2 and TRBJ1-3; D ambiguous. This CDR3 is 13 amino acids long. Trimming took 5 bases from V and 4 from J, leaving 9 bases between them. Germline-derived CDR1 and CDR2 are SGHAT and FQNNGV. The CDR3 here is CASSPDGGNTIYF. The CDR3 DNA is TGTGCCAGCAGCCCGGACGGGGGAAACACCATATATTTT.

This clonotype came up many times. The CDR3 DNA sequence: TGTGCCTGCACCCGGAACCGCGAGCTAAACACTGAAGCTTTCTTT. It specifies CACTRNRELNTEAFF. The chain carries TRBV30 and TRBJ1-1, with D uncertain. The CDR3 consists of 15 residues. Deletions cut 6 bases from V and 2 bases from J, with 19 bases between. Germline CDR1 reads GTSNPN; CDR2 reads SVGIG (reference sequence).

This clonotype was picked up many times. The chain joins TRBV6-4 to TRBJ1-2; D gene unclear. The CDR3 covers 12 residues. Per the germline V gene, CDR1 is MRHNA and CDR2 is SNTAGT. V lost 0 bases and J 6 bases, leaving 5 bases between the germline ends. The CDR3 bases are TGTGCCAGCAGTGACTCGGGTAATGGCTACACCTTC. Amino acid sequence: CASSDSGNGYTF.

This clonotype is a singleton in its sample. This chain links TRBV11-2 with TRBJ2-5; 9 bases line up with TRBD1. Trimming at V came to 7 bases and at J to 6 bases, leaving 15 bases not matched to a gene. The CDR3 has 16 residues. Germline V gives CDR1 SGHAT, CDR2 FQNNGV. The CDR3, as DNA: TGTGCCAGCACCTTTGTGGGGACAGGGCAAGGAAAGACCCAGTACTTC. Protein sequence: CASTFVGTGQGKTQYF.

Many counts were recorded for this clonotype. This sequence joins TRBV3-1 and TRBJ1-2; D call uncertain. V shed 1 base and J shed 4 bases, with 16 bases lying between them. CDR3 length equals 16 residues. Germline V gene lookup returns CDR1 LGHDT and CDR2 YNNKEL (reference sequence). Here the CDR3 DNA reads TGTGCCAGCAGCCAAGCTGGTACAGACACTTTCTATGGCTACACCTTC. As protein: CASSQAGTDTFYGYTF.

This clonotype was seen repeatedly, ten times or more. The V gene is TRBV11-3, the J gene TRBJ2-7; 7 bases agree with TRBD1. Germline V gives CDR1 SGHNT, CDR2 YENEEA. Trimming removed 6 bases from V and 0 bases from J; junction bases left unmatched: 5. The CDR3 has 14 residues. CDR3 nucleotide sequence: TGTGCCAGCAGGGGACAGCCGAGCTCCTACGAGCAGTACTTC. Amino acid sequence: CASRGQPSSYEQYF.

This clonotype was counted at least ten times. The chain recombines TRBV5-1 with TRBJ2-6; no clear D gene. Germline values: CDR1 SGHRS, CDR2 YFSETQ. V lost 0 bases to trimming and J lost 0 bases, with 4 bases between them. The CDR3 loop spans 15 amino acids. This chain's CDR3 is CASSLGDSGANVLTF. The CDR3 region has the DNA TGCGCCAGCAGCTTGGGGGACTCTGGGGCCAACGTCCTGACTTTC.

This clonotype was seen many times. J is TRBJ1-6 and V is TRBV19; the D is unclear. Germline V gene lookup returns CDR1 LNHDA and CDR2 SQIVND (reference sequence). V was pared by 7 bases and J by 6 bases, with 16 bases between. The CDR3 contains 15 residues. DNA for the CDR3: TGTGCCAGTACCCCCCAGGCAGTTCTTAATTCACCCCTCCACTTT. It yields the protein CASTPQAVLNSPLHF.

The table lists this clonotype with many counts. The chain carries TRBV5-1 and TRBJ2-2; 11 nucleotides agree with TRBD2. Trimming at V came to 7 bases and at J to 5 bases, leaving 10 bases not matched to a gene. The CDR3 contains 16 residues. Germline V gene lookup returns CDR1 SGHRS and CDR2 YFSETQ. CDR3 bases: TGCGCCAGCCGACGCCTAGCGGGAGGAGGTACCGGGGAGCTGTTTTTT. The encoded protein is CASRRLAGGGTGELFF. Together with reference TRBV5-1 and TRBJ2-2, the CDR3 gives the full variable domain: KAGVTQTPRYLIKTRGQQVTLSCSPISGHRSVSWYQQTPGQGLQFLFEYFSETQRNKGNFPGRFSGRQFSNSRSEMNVSTLELGDSALYLCASRRLAGGGTGELFFGEGSRLTVL.

At least ten counts were recorded for this clonotype. The V and J genes are TRBV6-1 and TRBJ1-3; D is undetermined. Trimming cost V 7 bases and J 0 bases, with 22 bases left between them. The CDR3 spans 18 residues. CDR1 is MNHNS and CDR2 is SASEGT in the germline V gene. The CDR3 sequence: CASTPISNSLISGNTIYF. The CDR3 DNA is TGTGCCAGCACCCCCATTTCGAACAGCCTCATCTCTGGAAACACCATATATTTT.

A few counts support this clonotype. A junction end diverges from the germline sequence, so it may reflect a read error. V gene TRBV27 combines with J gene TRBJ2-2; D may match TRBD1 or TRBD2 (6 bases each). Germline CDR1 MNHEY, CDR2 SMNVEV (reference sequence). The CDR3 covers 16 residues. The CDR3 spells CASSFLGQGNTGGLFF. The CDR3, as DNA: TGTGCCAGCAGTTTCCTCGGGCAGGGGAACACCGGGGGGCTGTTTTTT.

Of note for this clonotype: Here the CDR3 omits its conserved ending phenylalanine or tryptophan, so a read error is the likely source. No DNA is shown, since the ends of the CDR3 on it are uncertain; the CDR3 is the one TCRdb lists. The chain has TRBV3-1 and TRBJ1-5; no DNA check was done on the table's D call, TRBD1. The CDR3 comprises 14 residues, both ends counted. CDR1 and CDR2 from the germline V gene are LGHDT and YNNKEL (reference sequence). CDR3 in amino acids: CASSQGDSNQPRHV.

This clonotype was counted many times. The chain has TRBV5-1 and TRBJ2-7; D is undetermined. CDR3 length: 14 residues. Looked up from germline, CDR1 is SGHRS and CDR2 is YFSETQ. With 0 bases removed from V and 1 base from J, the gap between germline ends came to 8 bases. The CDR3 loop reads CASSLESVSYEQYF. The CDR3 region has the DNA TGCGCCAGCAGCTTGGAGTCAGTATCCTACGAGCAGTACTTC.

This clonotype was found many times. V and J are TRBV4-2 and TRBJ2-7; maybe TRBD2 (6 bases). CDR3 size: 15 residues. In germline, CDR1 is LGHNA, CDR2 YNFKEQ. Trimming removed 1 base from V and 1 base from J, with 11 bases in between. The CDR3 DNA sequence: TGTGCCAGCAGCCAAGTGGGGACTTTATCCTACGAGCAGTACTTC. Amino acids: CASSQVGTLSYEQYF.

Comment on this clonotype: Being one base from a much bigger clone, this may be a read error. The J gene is TRBJ1-5, the V gene TRBV6-2 or TRBV6-3; possible D gene TRBD1, 5 bases. Germline CDR1 MNHEY, CDR2 SVGEGT. This CDR3 spans 15 amino acids. The ends were cut back, 5 bases at V and 4 bases at J, with 15 bases in the middle. The CDR3, as DNA: TGTGCCAGCAGTACTGGTTGGGGGGGTAATCAGCCCCAGCATTTT. Translation: CASSTGWGGNQPQHF.